A single sample gave rise to the 17 T cell receptor beta chains below, sequenced in a study of T cell clonotyping in hematopoietic cell transplantation. Sequencing was performed with immunoSEQ multiplex PCR; in TCRdb, only in-frame clones are kept and a portion is missing. The sample consists of roughly 9,300 clones, less than 85% of them appearing once. The sample here was PBMCs, taken at the time of graft-versus-host disease after allogeneic stem cell transplant. The receptors stem from a male patient in his sixties who had an allogeneic stem cell transplant from an unrelated donor, so the T cells may come from the graft donor. Some clones in this sample may be carry-over from other donors' samples.

V gene TRBV25-1 combines with J gene TRBJ2-1; weak D call: TRBD2 (6 bases). V was shortened by 6 bases and J by 8 bases, with 11 bases between the two germline ends. The germline V gene encodes CDR1 MGHDK and CDR2 SYGVNS. This CDR3 comprises 12 residues. CDR3 nucleotide sequence: TGTGCCAGCAGCCCGGGAGTACATGAGCAGTTCTTC. It codes for CASSPGVHEQFF. Based on the CDR3 plus reference TRBV25-1 and TRBJ2-1, the full variable domain is EADIYQTPRYLVIGTGKKITLECSQTMGHDKMYWYQQDPGMELHLIHYSYGVNSTEKGDLSSESTVSRIRTEHFPLTLESARPSHTSQYLCASSPGVHEQFFGPGTRLTVL.

The V gene is TRBV29-1, the J gene TRBJ2-3; the match to TRBD2 covers 13 bases. CDR1 and CDR2 from the germline V gene are SQVTM and ANQGSEA. Unmatched junction bases numbered 4, after V lost 7 bases and J lost 6 bases. The CDR3 is made up of 13 amino acids. As DNA, the CDR3 is TGCAGCGGTACTAGCGGGGGGGCTGATACGCAGTATTTT. It yields the protein CSGTSGGADTQYF.

This chain connects TRBV5-1 to TRBJ1-1; D gene unclear. Germline-derived CDR1 and CDR2 are SGHRS and YFSETQ. The CDR3 runs to 13 residues. V was shortened by 4 bases and J by 0 bases, with 7 bases between the two germline ends. The CDR3 sequence is CASSGSLNTEAFF. CDR3 DNA sequence: TGCGCCAGCAGCGGCAGCCTGAACACTGAAGCTTTCTTT.

This chain's CDR3 is CASKGRAHTGELFF. The CDR3, as DNA: TGTGCCAGCAAGGGCCGCGCACACACCGGGGAGCTGTTTTTT. The V call is TRBV25-1, the J call TRBJ2-2, with D hard to call. V was cut by 7 bases and J by 3 bases, with 12 bases left in between. CDR3 size: 14 residues. Germline CDR1 MGHDK, CDR2 SYGVNS.

The V gene is TRBV7-3, the J gene TRBJ1-1; 7 bases fit TRBD1. The CDR3 has 13 residues. V lost 4 bases, J lost 5 bases, and 4 bases stayed unmatched. The germline gives CDR1 SGHTA, CDR2 FQGTGA. The chain's CDR3 is CASSSTGRTEAFF. In nucleotides, the CDR3 is TGTGCCAGCAGCTCGACAGGGAGGACTGAAGCTTTCTTT. Full variable domain (remainder filled in from reference TRBV7-3 and TRBJ1-1): GAGVSQTPSNKVTEKGKYVELRCDPISGHTALYWYRQSLGQGPEFLIYFQGTGAADDSGLPNDRFFAVRPEGSVSTLKIQRTERGDSAVYLCASSSTGRTEAFFGQGTRLTVV.

V gene TRBV9 combines with J gene TRBJ2-1; no clear D gene. V lost 0 bases, J lost 0 bases, and 7 bases lay in between. The germline CDR1 and CDR2 sequences are SGDLS and YYNGEE. The CDR3 spans 15 residues. CDR3: CASSVGVGSYNEQFF. CDR3 coding DNA: TGTGCCAGCAGCGTAGGCGTCGGCTCCTACAATGAGCAGTTCTTC.

V and J are TRBV9 and TRBJ2-1; D is unresolved. The CDR3 is 14 residues long. V was shortened by 7 bases and J by 5 bases, with 16 bases between the two germline ends. Per germline, CDR1 SGDLS and CDR2 YYNGEE. The DNA of the CDR3 is TGTGCCAGCTCAGCGCTGGGCATAGACAATGAGCAGTTCTTC. This sequence encodes CASSALGIDNEQFF.

V gene TRBV27 combines with J gene TRBJ2-7; 8 bases fit TRBD1. The CDR3 is 14 residues long. Per the germline V gene, CDR1 is MNHEY and CDR2 is SMNVEV (reference sequence). V lost 6 bases, J lost 4 bases, and 8 bases stayed unmatched. The CDR3 nucleotides read TGTGCCAGCAGCCCACAGGGGGGAAGGTACGAGCAGTACTTC. It translates to CASSPQGGRYEQYF.

The chain employs TRBV19 and TRBJ1-5; D not certain. Germline values: CDR1 LNHDA, CDR2 SQIVND (reference sequence). The CDR3 runs to 15 residues. Trimming removed 7 bases from V and 3 bases from J, with 16 bases in between. The CDR3 region has the DNA TGTGCCAGTACCGAACACGGCGGTAACAATCAGCCCCAGCATTTT. It encodes CASTEHGGNNQPQHF. The whole variable domain, remainder taken from reference TRBV19 and TRBJ1-5, is DGGITQSPKYLFRKEGQNVTLSCEQNLNHDAMYWYRQDPGQGLRLIYYSQIVNDFQKGDIAEGYSVSREKKESFPLTVTSAQKNPTAFYLCASTEHGGNNQPQHFGDGTRLSIL.

CDR3 sequence (DNA): TGTGCCAGCAGCTTAAGTGGGGTTAGCGGGGGGTCAGATACGCAGTATTTT. This gives the protein CASSLSGVSGGSDTQYF. The chain has TRBV7-8 and TRBJ2-3; 10 bases map to TRBD2. In germline, CDR1 is SGHVS, CDR2 FQNEAQ. Losses at the gene ends were 2 bases for V and 4 bases for J; bases not matched to a gene: 9. This CDR3 is built from 17 residues.

The CDR3 nucleotides are TGTGCCAGTAGGACGACAGGGGTAAACACTGAAGCTTTCTTT. Residues: CASRTTGVNTEAFF. This sequence joins TRBV19 and TRBJ1-1; the match to TRBD1 covers 8 bases. Germline values: CDR1 LNHDA, CDR2 SQIVND (reference sequence). The CDR3 runs to 14 residues. The ends lost 6 bases at V and 2 bases at J; junction bases unmatched: 5.

This chain connects TRBV19 to TRBJ1-6; D ambiguous. Trimming removed 11 bases at V and 6 bases at J, with 20 bases between. CDR1 is LNHDA and CDR2 is SQIVND in the germline V gene (reference sequence). The CDR3 is 15 residues long. The CDR3 nucleotides are TGTGCCTTAGTACGTAGGGATTTCTTTAATTCACCCCTCCACTTT. It encodes CALVRRDFFNSPLHF.

The chain combines TRBV6-8 with TRBJ2-7; D ambiguous. CDR3 length equals 16 residues. Germline CDR1 reads MNHGY; CDR2 reads SAAAGT. V dropped 11 bases and J dropped 3 bases, with 26 bases sitting between them. The CDR3 bases are TGTGCCGGCCCTTCGCCCATCCCTTGGGCCGACTACGAGCAGTACTTC. Amino acids: CAGPSPIPWADYEQYF.

The CDR3 bases are TGTGCCAGCAGCTCGGCATCGGACAGAGCCAAAAACATTCAGTACTTC. Its translation is CASSSASDRAKNIQYF. The chain uses TRBV7-2 and TRBJ2-4; maybe TRBD1 (6 bases). The germline V gene has CDR1 SGHTA and CDR2 FQGNSA. This CDR3 region has 16 residues. Between the trimmed V and J ends, which lost 4 bases and 0 bases, there was a span of 13 bases.

The chain links TRBV14 to TRBJ2-5; D not resolved. With 1 base removed from V and 4 bases from J, the gap between germline ends came to 13 bases. Germline V gene data show CDR1 as SGHDN and CDR2 as FVKESK. This CDR3 has 15 amino acids. CDR3 coding DNA: TGTGCCAGCAGCCAAGCCCGCCCGAGCCGAGAGACCCAGTACTTC. Protein sequence: CASSQARPSRETQYF. The full variable domain, completed using reference TRBV14 and TRBJ2-5, is EAGVTQFPSHSVIEKGQTVTLRCDPISGHDNLYWYRRVMGKEIKFLLHFVKESKQDESGMPNNRFLAERTGGTYSTLKVQPAELEDSGVYFCASSQARPSRETQYFGPGTRLLVL.

The rearrangement uses TRBV6-5 and TRBJ2-5; 8 positions match TRBD1. The CDR3 has 16 residues. Germline loops: CDR1 MNHEY, CDR2 SVGAGI. The ends lost 4 bases at V and 1 base at J; junction bases unmatched: 8. The CDR3 loop is CASSSTDRVPQETQYF. For the CDR3, the DNA is TGTGCCAGCAGTTCCACGGACAGGGTGCCCCAAGAGACCCAGTACTTC.

This chain uses TRBV13 with TRBJ1-5; D call uncertain. Germline V gene sequence: CDR1 PRHDT, CDR2 FYEKMQ (reference sequence). The CDR3 consists of 13 residues. The V end was cut by 3 bases, the J end by 3 bases, with 6 bases between. Here the CDR3 DNA reads TGTGCCAGCAGCTTTGGACCCAATCAGCCCCAGCATTTT. This gives the protein CASSFGPNQPQHF.